These T cell receptor beta chains were read from a single sample in a study of a mutant IDH1 vaccine in newly diagnosed glioma. Only in-frame clones appear in the TCRdb table, and some are missing; sequencing was by immunoSEQ multiplex PCR. The repertoire holds tens of thousands of clones, 81% seen once, with around 5% in the top ten. Their antigens are not known. The sequences come from PBMCs, collected from a glioma patient whose treatment included an IDH1 peptide vaccine. The receptors were gathered from a man aged 40-55 years with glioma. Each CDR3 is given with its conserved first and last residue. Each record gives: clone size, V gene, CDR3 length, J gene, D gene, CDR3 protein, CDR3 DNA. D genes are given only for firm matches. Only part of the rows carry a size: once, few, many, or a class if the clone is expanded.

abundance: once
v_gene: TRBV7-9
len: 16
j_gene: TRBJ2-3
d_gene: TRBD2
CDR3aa: CASSAIAGGLGDTQYF
CDR3nt: TGTGCCAGCAGCGCAATCGCGGGGGGGTTGGGAGATACGCAGTATTTT

abundance: -
v_gene: TRBV19
len: 14
j_gene: TRBJ2-3
d_gene: -
CDR3aa: CASKMGGPTDTQYF
CDR3nt: TGTGCCAGTAAGATGGGGGGGCCTACAGATACGCAGTATTTT

abundance: -
v_gene: TRBV19
len: 15
j_gene: TRBJ2-1
d_gene: TRBD1
CDR3aa: CASSIDSQGDNEQFF
CDR3nt: TGTGCCAGTAGTATAGACTCGCAGGGGGACAATGAGCAGTTCTTC

abundance: -
v_gene: TRBV5-8
len: 13
j_gene: TRBJ2-1
d_gene: TRBD1
CDR3aa: CASSLRTGKRQFF
CDR3nt: TGTGCCAGCAGCTTACGGACAGGGAAAAGGCAGTTCTTC

abundance: -
v_gene: TRBV28
len: 17
j_gene: TRBJ2-7
d_gene: -
CDR3aa: CASSKRYKDPSSYEQYF
CDR3nt: TGTGCCAGCAGTAAAAGGTACAAGGACCCAAGCTCCTACGAGCAGTACTTC

abundance: -
v_gene: TRBV4-3
len: 15
j_gene: TRBJ2-7
d_gene: -
CDR3aa: CASSQDIDRNYEQYF
CDR3nt: TGCGCCAGCAGCCAAGATATCGACAGAAACTACGAGCAGTACTTC

abundance: -
v_gene: TRBV30
len: 13
j_gene: TRBJ2-7
d_gene: -
CDR3aa: CAWSSVSSYEQYF
CDR3nt: TGTGCCTGGAGTAGCGTCAGCTCCTACGAGCAGTACTTC

abundance: -
v_gene: TRBV15
len: 13
j_gene: TRBJ1-1
d_gene: -
CDR3aa: CATSREGRDEAFF
CDR3nt: TGTGCCACCAGCAGAGAGGGGAGGGATGAAGCTTTCTTT

abundance: once
v_gene: TRBV10-1
len: 14
j_gene: TRBJ2-3
d_gene: -
CDR3aa: CASMGHIITDTQYF
CDR3nt: TGCGCCAGCATGGGACACATTATCACAGATACGCAGTATTTT

abundance: -
v_gene: TRBV5-1
len: 16
j_gene: TRBJ2-3
d_gene: -
CDR3aa: CASSLTSAGPTDTQYF
CDR3nt: TGCGCCAGCAGCCTCACCTCCGCCGGACCCACAGATACGCAGTATTTT

abundance: -
v_gene: TRBV4-3
len: 17
j_gene: TRBJ2-7
d_gene: -
CDR3aa: CASSQGSIGDPSYEQYF
CDR3nt: TGCGCCAGCAGCCAAGGTAGTATCGGGGACCCCTCCTACGAGCAGTACTTC

abundance: -
v_gene: TRBV5-4
len: 13
j_gene: TRBJ1-2
d_gene: -
CDR3aa: CASSSPANYGYTF
CDR3nt: TGTGCCAGCAGCTCCCCAGCAAACTATGGCTACACCTTC

abundance: -
v_gene: TRBV6-5
len: 15
j_gene: TRBJ2-2
d_gene: TRBD1
CDR3aa: CASSSGQGASGELFF
CDR3nt: TGTGCCAGCAGTTCGGGACAGGGGGCGTCCGGGGAGCTGTTTTTT

abundance: once
v_gene: TRBV4-2
len: 17
j_gene: TRBJ2-1
d_gene: TRBD2
CDR3aa: CASSQALAGATYNEQFF
CDR3nt: TGTGCCAGCAGCCAGGCATTAGCGGGGGCCACCTACAATGAGCAGTTCTTC

abundance: few
v_gene: TRBV27
len: 18
j_gene: TRBJ2-1
d_gene: TRBD2
CDR3aa: CASSLYRGFRGVENEQFF
CDR3nt: TGTGCCAGCAGTTTATATCGAGGCTTCCGGGGGGTCGAGAATGAGCAGTTCTTC

abundance: -
v_gene: TRBV4-1
len: 15
j_gene: TRBJ1-2
d_gene: -
CDR3aa: CASSQGGHRDVGYTF
CDR3nt: TGCGCCAGCAGCCAAGGGGGACACAGGGATGTGGGCTACACCTTC

abundance: -
v_gene: TRBV30
len: 13
j_gene: TRBJ1-1
d_gene: -
CDR3aa: CAWSQQGNTEAFF
CDR3nt: TGTGCCTGGAGTCAACAGGGGAACACTGAAGCTTTCTTT

abundance: -
v_gene: TRBV2
len: 15
j_gene: TRBJ2-1
d_gene: TRBD2
CDR3aa: CASSLTSGSGNEQFF
CDR3nt: TGTGCCAGCAGCCTAACTAGCGGGAGTGGGAATGAGCAGTTCTTC

abundance: -
v_gene: TRBV10-1
len: 15
j_gene: TRBJ1-2
d_gene: TRBD1
CDR3aa: CASSVDRGMNYGYTF
CDR3nt: TGCGCCAGCAGTGTAGACAGGGGGATGAACTATGGCTACACCTTC

abundance: -
v_gene: TRBV5-4
len: 16
j_gene: TRBJ2-1
d_gene: TRBD2
CDR3aa: CASSLSGLAGFNEQFF
CDR3nt: TGTGCCAGCAGCTTGTCGGGACTAGCGGGATTCAATGAGCAGTTCTTC

abundance: -
v_gene: TRBV7-2
len: 15
j_gene: TRBJ1-4
d_gene: -
CDR3aa: CASSSKGTTNEKLFF
CDR3nt: TGTGCCAGCAGCTCGAAGGGGACAACTAATGAAAAACTGTTTTTT

abundance: -
v_gene: TRBV5-1
len: 12
j_gene: TRBJ2-7
d_gene: -
CDR3aa: CASSRDSYEQYF
CDR3nt: TGCGCCAGCAGCCGGGACTCCTACGAGCAGTACTTC

abundance: -
v_gene: TRBV4-1
len: 15
j_gene: TRBJ2-1
d_gene: -
CDR3aa: CASSPSEFRYNEQFF
CDR3nt: TGCGCCAGCAGCCCTAGCGAATTCCGCTACAATGAGCAGTTCTTC

abundance: -
v_gene: TRBV4-1
len: 16
j_gene: TRBJ2-7
d_gene: TRBD2
CDR3aa: CASSSPSTGGSYEQYF
CDR3nt: TGCGCCAGCAGCTCCCCATCTACGGGAGGGTCCTACGAGCAGTACTTC

abundance: -
v_gene: TRBV19
len: 13
j_gene: TRBJ2-4
d_gene: -
CDR3aa: CASRGTANGIQYF
CDR3nt: TGTGCCAGTAGGGGGACTGCCAACGGCATTCAGTACTTC